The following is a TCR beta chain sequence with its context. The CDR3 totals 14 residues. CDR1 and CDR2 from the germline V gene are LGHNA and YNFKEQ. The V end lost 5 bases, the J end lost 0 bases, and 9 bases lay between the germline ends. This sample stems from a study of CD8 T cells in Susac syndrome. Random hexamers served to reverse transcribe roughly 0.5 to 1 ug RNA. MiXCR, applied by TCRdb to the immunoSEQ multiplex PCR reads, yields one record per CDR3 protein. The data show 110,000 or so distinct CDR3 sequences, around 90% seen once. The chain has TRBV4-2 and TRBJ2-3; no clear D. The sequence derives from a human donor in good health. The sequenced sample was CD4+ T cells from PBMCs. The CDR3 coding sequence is TGTGCCAGCAGCACCCAACGGAGCACAGATACGCAGTATTTT. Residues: CASSTQRSTDTQYF.